This T cell receptor beta chain was retrieved from a study of blood T cell repertoires in COVID-19. Study at large: Sites in the United States, Italy and Spain provided acute and convalescent COVID-19 samples. Nucleic acid was either cDNA or gDNA, and it came from T cells, B-cell-depleted T cells, or PBMCs.

Germline V gene sequence: CDR1 SEHNR, CDR2 FQNEAQ (reference sequence). This CDR3 region has 16 residues. Between the trimmed V and J ends, which lost 5 bases and 0 bases, there was a span of 14 bases. In the original analysis: For nucleated cells, counts were estimated from reference gene primer amplification. Here immunoSEQ multiplex PCR was the method, and the copy in TCRdb shows in-frame clones only, minus some. Clone size and V and J calls were adopted from that table, with D and trimming inferred from the DNA. The sample contains roughly 300,000 clones, roughly 86% of which appear only once. The sample was peripheral blood. The chain joins TRBV7-9 to TRBJ2-1, with D perhaps TRBD1 (6 bases). The sequence was obtained from a woman aged 30 to 39 with COVID-19, enrolled during active disease. CDR3 region: CASSPRTVRSYNEQFF. CDR3 in DNA: TGTGCCAGCAGCCCAAGGACAGTCCGCTCCTACAATGAGCAGTTCTTC.